This TCR beta chain was retrieved from a study of blood T cell repertoires in COVID-19. Study-wide context: Sites in the United States, Italy and Spain provided acute and convalescent COVID-19 samples.

This clone was picked up one time. Original processing methods: Nucleated cell counts were estimated from reference gene primer amplification. TCRdb keeps only in-frame clones here, not all; method: immunoSEQ multiplex PCR. Clone size and the V and J calls come from that table; the DNA yielded D and trimming. The table includes some 270,000 clones, approximately 89% detected once. Germline lookup yields CDR1 SGHVS and CDR2 FNYEAQ. The CDR3 extends over 11 amino acids. J gave up 10 bases and V 5 bases, and 1 base lay outside the gene matches. Cohorts were based on clinical histories the participants reported. In Cohort 3, a recovered donor had either two negative PCRs, clearance, or symptom resolution.

This clonotype was obtained from a woman aged 60-75 years who had recovered from COVID-19. The rearrangement joins TRBV7-6 to TRBJ2-1, with 8 bases aligning to TRBD2. Sequencing was carried out using PBMCs or T cells enriched from blood (not recorded which). CDR3 DNA sequence: TGTGCCAGCAGCCCGGGGGGGGAGCAGTTCTTC. Translated, it gives CASSPGGEQFF. The full variable domain, in which reference TRBV7-6 and TRBJ2-1 provide the parts outside the CDR3, is GAGVSQSPRYKVTKRGQDVALRCDPISGHVSLYWYRQALGQGPEFLTYFNYEAQQDKSGLPNDRFSAERPEGSISTLTIQRTEQRDSAMYRCASSPGGEQFFGPGTRLTVL.